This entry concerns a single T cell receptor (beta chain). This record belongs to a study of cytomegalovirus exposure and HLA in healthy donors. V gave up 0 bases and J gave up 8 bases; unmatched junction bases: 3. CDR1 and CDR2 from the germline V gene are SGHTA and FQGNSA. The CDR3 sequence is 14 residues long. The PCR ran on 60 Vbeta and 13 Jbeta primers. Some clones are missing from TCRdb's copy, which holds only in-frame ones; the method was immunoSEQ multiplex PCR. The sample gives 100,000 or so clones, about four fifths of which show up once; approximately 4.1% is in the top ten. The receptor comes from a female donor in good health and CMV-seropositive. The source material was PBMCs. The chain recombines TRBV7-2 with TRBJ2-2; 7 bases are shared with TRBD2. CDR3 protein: CASSLAKGGGELFF. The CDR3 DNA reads TGTGCCAGCAGCTTAGCGAAGGGAGGGGGGGAGCTGTTTTTT.